The clone carrying this TCR beta chain has just one count. What it binds is unknown. The germline gives CDR1 SGHRS, CDR2 YFSETQ. The V end was cut by 0 bases, the J end by 3 bases, with 5 bases between. The CDR3 sequence is 13 residues long. This sample was included in a study of shared clonotypes between healthy human individuals. Regarding the study as a whole: The genetic and exposure-history diversity represented was limited by few donors. Naive CD4 clonotypes overlapped across several donors at roughly 5.1%.

Clones were sequenced by immunoSEQ multiplex PCR, and TCRdb holds only the in-frame ones, with some missing. The top ten clones hold more than 1.5% of a sample with about 2.1 million clones, approximately 94% of them seen once. Terminally differentiated effector memory CD45RA+ cells were excluded by CCR7 positive selection of CD45RO-negative cells. The sample consisted of naive CD8+ T cells from PBMCs. The chain employs TRBV5-1 and TRBJ2-3; no clear D. This TCR was recovered from a man aged 18 to 29 in good health. Some clones in this sample may be carry-over from other donors' samples. The CDR3 region is CASSLGLTDTQYF. CDR3 nucleotide sequence: TGCGCCAGCAGCTTGGGGCTGACAGATACGCAGTATTTT.